Here is one T cell receptor beta chain with its context. Its antigen is undetermined. CDR1 and CDR2 from the germline V gene are MDHEN and SYDVKM. This CDR3 is 15 amino acids long. V was pared by 5 bases and J by 5 bases, with 9 bases of the junction left unmatched. The data were taken from a study of cytomegalovirus exposure and HLA in healthy donors. Study outcomes and limitations: TCR beta sequences reportedly predicted most subjects' HLA-A and HLA-B alleles accurately. The authors listed approximately 150 TCR beta chains as cytomegalovirus-associated. With later analysis, a missense DCLRE1C variant became linked to TCR beta V- and J-gene trimming. The authors judged a highly shared variant cluster likely a sequencing artifact.

Use of 60 Vbeta and 13 Jbeta primers characterized the PCR. Some clones are missing from TCRdb's copy, which holds only in-frame ones; the method was immunoSEQ multiplex PCR. This table has 150,000 to 180,000 clones, about 68% appearing once. The chain is built from TRBV28 and TRBJ1-5, with TRBD1 matching over 7 bases. Specimen: PBMCs. This TCR was sampled from a man under 40 in good health and CMV-seronegative. CDR3 residues: CASSADREGDQPQHF. The CDR3 DNA reads TGTGCCAGCAGTGCAGACAGGGAAGGCGATCAGCCCCAGCATTTT.